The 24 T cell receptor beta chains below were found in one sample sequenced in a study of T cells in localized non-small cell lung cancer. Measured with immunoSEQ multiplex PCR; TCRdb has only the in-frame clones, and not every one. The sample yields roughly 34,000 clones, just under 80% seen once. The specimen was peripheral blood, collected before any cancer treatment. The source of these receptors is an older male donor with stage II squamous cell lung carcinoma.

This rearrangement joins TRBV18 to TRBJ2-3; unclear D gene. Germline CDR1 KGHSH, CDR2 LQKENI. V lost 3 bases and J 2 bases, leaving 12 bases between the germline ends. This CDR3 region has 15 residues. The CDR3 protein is CASSPPTVSTDTQYF. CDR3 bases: TGTGCCAGCTCACCGCCGACGGTTTCCACAGATACGCAGTATTTT.

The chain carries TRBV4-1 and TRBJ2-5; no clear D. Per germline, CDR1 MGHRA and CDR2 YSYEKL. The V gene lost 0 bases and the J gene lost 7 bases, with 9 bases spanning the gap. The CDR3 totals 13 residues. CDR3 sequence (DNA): TGCGCCAGCAGCCAAGAAAAGTTCGGGACCCAGTACTTC. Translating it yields CASSQEKFGTQYF.

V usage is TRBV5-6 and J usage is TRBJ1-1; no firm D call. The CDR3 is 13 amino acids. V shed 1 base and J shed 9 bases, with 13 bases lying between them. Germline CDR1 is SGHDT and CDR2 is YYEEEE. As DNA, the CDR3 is TGTGCCAGCAGCTTGCGTCAGCCCCGGAAAGCTTTCTTT. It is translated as CASSLRQPRKAFF.

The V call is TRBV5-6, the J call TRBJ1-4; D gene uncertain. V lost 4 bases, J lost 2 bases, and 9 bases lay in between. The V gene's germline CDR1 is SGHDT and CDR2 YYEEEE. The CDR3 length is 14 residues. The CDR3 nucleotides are TGTGCCAGCAGCATTGGGATTACTAATGAAAAACTGTTTTTT. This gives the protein CASSIGITNEKLFF.

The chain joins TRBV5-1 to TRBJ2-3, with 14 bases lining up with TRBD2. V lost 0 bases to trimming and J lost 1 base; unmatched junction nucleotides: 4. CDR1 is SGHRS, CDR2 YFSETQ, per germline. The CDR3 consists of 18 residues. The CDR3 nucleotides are TGCGCCAGCAGCTTGGCCGGACTAGCGGGAGGCCGCACAGATACGCAGTATTTT. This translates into CASSLAGLAGGRTDTQYF.

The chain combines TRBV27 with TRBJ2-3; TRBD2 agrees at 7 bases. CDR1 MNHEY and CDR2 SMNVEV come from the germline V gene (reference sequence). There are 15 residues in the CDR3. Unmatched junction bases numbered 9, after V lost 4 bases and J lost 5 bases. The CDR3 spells CASSYAGTNLDTQYF. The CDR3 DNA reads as TGTGCCAGCAGTTATGCTGGGACTAACTTAGATACGCAGTATTTT.

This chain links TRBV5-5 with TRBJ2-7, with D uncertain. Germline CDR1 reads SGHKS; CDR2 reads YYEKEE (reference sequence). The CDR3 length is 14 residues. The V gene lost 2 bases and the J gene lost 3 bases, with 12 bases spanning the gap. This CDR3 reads CASSFWAGDYEQYF. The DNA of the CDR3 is TGTGCCAGCAGCTTTTGGGCAGGCGACTACGAGCAGTACTTC.

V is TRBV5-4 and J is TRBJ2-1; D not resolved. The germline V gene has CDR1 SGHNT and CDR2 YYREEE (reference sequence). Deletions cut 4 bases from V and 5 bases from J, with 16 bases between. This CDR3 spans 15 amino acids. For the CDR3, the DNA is TGTGCCAGCAGCCCCGGGTCCCCTATAAACAATGAGCAGTTCTTC. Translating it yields CASSPGSPINNEQFF.

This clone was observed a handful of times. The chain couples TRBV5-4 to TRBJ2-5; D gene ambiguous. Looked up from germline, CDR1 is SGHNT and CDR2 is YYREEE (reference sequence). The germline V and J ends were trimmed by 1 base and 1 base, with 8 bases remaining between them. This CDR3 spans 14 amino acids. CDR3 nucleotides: TGTGCCAGCAGCTTGAAGGACGGCCAAGAGACCCAGTACTTC. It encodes CASSLKDGQETQYF.

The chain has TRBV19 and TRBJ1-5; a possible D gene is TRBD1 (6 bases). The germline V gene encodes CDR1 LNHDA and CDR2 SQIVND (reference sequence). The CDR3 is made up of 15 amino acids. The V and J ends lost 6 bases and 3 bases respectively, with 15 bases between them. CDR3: CASRTRQVNNQPQHF. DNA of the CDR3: TGTGCCAGTAGGACGCGACAGGTCAACAATCAGCCCCAGCATTTT.

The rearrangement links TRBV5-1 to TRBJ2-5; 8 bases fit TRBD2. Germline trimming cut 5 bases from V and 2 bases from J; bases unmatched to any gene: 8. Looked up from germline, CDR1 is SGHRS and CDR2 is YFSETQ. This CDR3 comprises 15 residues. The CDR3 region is CASRPELAAQETQYF. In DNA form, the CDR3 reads TGCGCCAGCAGACCGGAACTAGCGGCACAAGAGACCCAGTACTTC.

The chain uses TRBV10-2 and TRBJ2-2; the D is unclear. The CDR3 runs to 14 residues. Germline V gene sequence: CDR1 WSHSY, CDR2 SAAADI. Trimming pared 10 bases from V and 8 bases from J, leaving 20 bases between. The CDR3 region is CATTGRIWVGELFF. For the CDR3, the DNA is TGCGCCACCACTGGGCGAATTTGGGTAGGGGAGCTGTTTTTT.

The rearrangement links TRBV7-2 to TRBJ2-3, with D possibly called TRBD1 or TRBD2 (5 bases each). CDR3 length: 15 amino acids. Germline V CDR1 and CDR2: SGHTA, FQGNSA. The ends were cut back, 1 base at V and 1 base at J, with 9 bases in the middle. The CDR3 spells CASSLGRGGTDTQYF. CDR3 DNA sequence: TGTGCCAGCAGCTTAGGAAGGGGAGGCACAGATACGCAGTATTTT.

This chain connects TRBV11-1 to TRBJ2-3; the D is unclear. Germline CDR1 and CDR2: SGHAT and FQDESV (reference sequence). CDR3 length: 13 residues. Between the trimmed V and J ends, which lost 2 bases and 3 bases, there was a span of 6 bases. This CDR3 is CASSLMSTDTQYF. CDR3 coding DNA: TGTGCCAGCAGCTTAATGAGTACAGATACGCAGTATTTT.

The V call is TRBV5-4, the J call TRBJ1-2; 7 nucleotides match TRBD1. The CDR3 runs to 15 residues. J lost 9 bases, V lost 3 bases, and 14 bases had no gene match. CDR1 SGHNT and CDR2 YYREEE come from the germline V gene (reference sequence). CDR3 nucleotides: TGTGCCAGCAGCTCGCTAAAAGAGGGGGCAACGAGCTACACCTTC. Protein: CASSSLKEGATSYTF. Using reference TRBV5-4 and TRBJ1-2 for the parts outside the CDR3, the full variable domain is ETGVTQSPTHLIKTRGQQVTLRCSSQSGHNTVSWYQQALGQGPQFIFQYYREEENGRGNFPPRFSGLQFPNYSSELNVNALELDDSALYLCASSSLKEGATSYTFGSGTRLTVV.

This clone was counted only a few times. Here the CDR3 reads CAIRGTGNSPLHF. The CDR3 region has the DNA TGTGCCATCAGGGGGACAGGGAATTCACCCCTCCACTTT. V usage is TRBV10-3 and J usage is TRBJ1-6; 9 nucleotides line up with TRBD1. The CDR3 has 13 amino acids. Germline CDR1 ENHRY, CDR2 SYGVKD. V shed 6 bases and J 7 bases; nucleotides not matched to a gene: 1.

CDR3 in amino acids: CASSDSNKNTEAFF. The CDR3 DNA sequence: TGTGCCAGCAGTGACTCGAACAAGAACACTGAAGCTTTCTTT. The chain couples TRBV6-4 to TRBJ1-1; no clear D. Trimming cost V 0 bases and J 1 base, with 6 bases left between them. The CDR3 totals 14 residues. Germline-derived CDR1 and CDR2 are MRHNA and SNTAGT.

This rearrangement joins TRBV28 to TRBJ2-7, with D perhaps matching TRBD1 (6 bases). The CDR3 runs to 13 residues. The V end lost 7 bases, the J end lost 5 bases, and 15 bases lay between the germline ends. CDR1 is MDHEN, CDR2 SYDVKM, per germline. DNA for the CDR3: TGTGCCAGCACCCCTGGCAGGGGTCACGAGCAGTACTTC. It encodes CASTPGRGHEQYF.

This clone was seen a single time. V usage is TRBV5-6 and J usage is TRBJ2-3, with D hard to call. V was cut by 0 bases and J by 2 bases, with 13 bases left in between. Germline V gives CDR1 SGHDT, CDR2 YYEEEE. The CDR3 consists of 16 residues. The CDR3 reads CASSLASLAATDTQYF. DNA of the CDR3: TGTGCCAGCAGCTTGGCGTCTCTCGCGGCCACAGATACGCAGTATTTT.

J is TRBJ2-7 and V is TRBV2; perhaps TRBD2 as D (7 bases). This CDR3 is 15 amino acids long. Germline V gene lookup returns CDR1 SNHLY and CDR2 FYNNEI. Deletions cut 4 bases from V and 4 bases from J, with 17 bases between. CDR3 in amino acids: CASSGAGGGRYEQYF. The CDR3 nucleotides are TGTGCCAGCAGTGGTGCGGGCGGGGGCCGTTACGAGCAGTACTTC.

This chain's CDR3 is CASSPAQEVQPQHF. The CDR3 nucleotides read TGTGCCAGTAGTCCGGCACAGGAGGTTCAGCCCCAGCATTTT. The V call is TRBV19, the J call TRBJ1-5, with D maybe TRBD1 (5 bases). The V end lost 5 bases, the J end lost 6 bases, and 14 bases lay between the germline ends. This CDR3 contains 14 residues. CDR1 is LNHDA, CDR2 SQIVND, per germline (reference sequence).

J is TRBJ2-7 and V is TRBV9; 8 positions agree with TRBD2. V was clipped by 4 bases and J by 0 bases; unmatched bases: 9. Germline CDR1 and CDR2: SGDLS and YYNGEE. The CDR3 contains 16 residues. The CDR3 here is CASSFPLAALSYEQYF. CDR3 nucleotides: TGTGCCAGCAGCTTCCCACTAGCGGCCCTCTCCTACGAGCAGTACTTC. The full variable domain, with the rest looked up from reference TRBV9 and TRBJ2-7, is DSGVTQTPKHLITATGQRVTLRCSPRSGDLSVYWYQQSLDQGLQFLIQYYNGEERAKGNILERFSAQQFPDLHSELNLSSLELGDSALYFCASSFPLAALSYEQYFGPGTRLTVT.

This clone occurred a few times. In DNA form, the CDR3 reads TGTGCCAGCAGCTTAGAACAGGGCCGGGAAGATACGCAGTATTTT. Translated: CASSLEQGREDTQYF. This chain joins TRBV7-8 and TRBJ2-3, with D possibly being TRBD1 (6 bases). From germline, CDR1 is SGHVS and CDR2 FQNEAQ. Trimming removed 1 base at V and 5 bases at J, with 13 bases between. This CDR3 has 15 residues. Together with reference TRBV7-8 and TRBJ2-3, the CDR3 gives the full variable domain: GAGVSQSPRYKVAKRGQDVALRCDPISGHVSLFWYQQALGQGPEFLTYFQNEAQLDKSGLPSDRFFAERPEGSVSTLKIQRTQQEDSAVYLCASSLEQGREDTQYFGPGTRLTVL.

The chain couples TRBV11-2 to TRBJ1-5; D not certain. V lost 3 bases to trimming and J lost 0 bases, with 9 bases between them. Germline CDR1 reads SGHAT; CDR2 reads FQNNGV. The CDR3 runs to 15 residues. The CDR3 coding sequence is TGTGCCAGCAGCTTGGAGGACGGTAGCAATCAGCCCCAGCATTTT. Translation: CASSLEDGSNQPQHF.